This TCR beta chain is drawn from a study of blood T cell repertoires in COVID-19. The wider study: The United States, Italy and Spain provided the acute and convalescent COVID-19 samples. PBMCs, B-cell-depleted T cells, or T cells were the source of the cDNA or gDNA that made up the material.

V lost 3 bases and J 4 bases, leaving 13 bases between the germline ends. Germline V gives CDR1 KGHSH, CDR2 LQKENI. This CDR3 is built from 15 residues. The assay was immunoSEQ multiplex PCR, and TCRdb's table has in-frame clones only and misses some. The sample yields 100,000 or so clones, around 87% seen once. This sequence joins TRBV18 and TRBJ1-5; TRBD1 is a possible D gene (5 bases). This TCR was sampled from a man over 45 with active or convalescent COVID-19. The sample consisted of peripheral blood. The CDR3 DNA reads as TGTGCCAGCTCACCTTCGGGACTTTTTAATCAGCCCCAGCATTTT. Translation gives CASSPSGLFNQPQHF.